This TCR beta chain was obtained from a study of T-cell memory formation after mild COVID-19. Turning to the study itself: For the most part, TCR clusters were specific to one donor.

Study results and caveats: Cross-reactive memory appears to have joined, as suggested by some responding clones showing up in pre-infection memory.

TCR alpha and TCR beta cDNA libraries carrying sample barcodes and UMIs were produced by 5'RACE using constant-segment primers. TCRdb independently ran MiXCR on the 5' RACE reads; one entry per CDR3 protein. The table lists some 310,000 distinct CDR3 sequences, roughly 19% of them singletons. As regards this clonotype: Its antigen is unidentified.

The receptor's source is a man younger than 30 who had mild COVID-19 (a few samples of this study predate the infection). Cell type and time point are not known. Sequencing was done on a sample of PBMCs or a T cell subset sorted from them (not recorded which).

The DNA of the CDR3 is TGTGCCTGGAGCGCCCGCGGGACAGTGCGAAACGAGCAGTACTTC. It encodes CAWSARGTVRNEQYF. The rearrangement links TRBV30 to TRBJ2-7; tentatively, D is TRBD1 (7 bases). V lost 3 bases and J lost 5, with 20 bases in between. The CDR3 consists of 15 residues. Germline values: CDR1 GTSNPN, CDR2 SVGIG (reference sequence).